The 20 T cell receptor beta chains in this list originate from one sample, sequenced in a study of beta chain features in type 1 diabetes. Expressed TCRB transcripts got sequenced, as all isolated RNA was reverse transcribed. Method: immunoSEQ multiplex PCR; TCRdb's copy keeps in-frame clones and lacks some. The sample shows 300,000 to 400,000 clones, roughly 14% of them seen only once. Regarding the study as a whole: TCRB CDR3s from Type 1 diabetes patients were moderately but significantly shorter in all four CD4+ subsets.

No antigens are known for them. Sequenced input: naive CD4+ T cells from blood. The source is a woman under 30 with type 1 diabetes.

The chain employs TRBV14 and TRBJ1-2, with D possibly matching TRBD1 (6 bases). The CDR3 loop spans 14 amino acids. Germline CDR1 is SGHDN and CDR2 is FVKESK. Trimming stripped 0 bases from V and 6 bases from J, with 11 bases between. The CDR3 region is CASSQDWAGDGYTF. CDR3 nucleotide sequence: TGTGCCAGCAGCCAAGATTGGGCAGGGGATGGCTACACCTTC.

This clone occurred a few times. V usage is TRBV5-1 and J usage is TRBJ2-5; D is possibly TRBD1 (5 bases). Germline V lookup: CDR1 SGHRS, CDR2 YFSETQ. V dropped 2 bases and J dropped 1 base, with 9 bases sitting between them. The length of the CDR3 is 14 residues. CDR3 residues: CASSLGVPQETQYF. The CDR3 DNA follows: TGCGCCAGCAGCTTAGGGGTCCCCCAAGAGACCCAGTACTTC.

V gene TRBV19 combines with J gene TRBJ1-2, with 8 bases aligning to TRBD1. This CDR3 has 15 residues. V shed 4 bases, J shed 5 bases, and the junction held 9 bases outside the gene matches. From germline, CDR1 is LNHDA and CDR2 SQIVND (reference sequence). In nucleotides, the CDR3 is TGTGCCAGTAGTACCGGAGGACAGGGAAGATATGGCTACACCTTC. It translates to CASSTGGQGRYGYTF.

This clone turned up a few times. The chain is built from TRBV5-4 and TRBJ1-2; 10 bases map to TRBD1. Looked up from germline, CDR1 is SGHNT and CDR2 is YYREEE (reference sequence). The length of the CDR3 is 14 residues. Germline trimming cut 3 bases from V and 8 bases from J; bases unmatched to any gene: 7. Here the CDR3 reads CASSSGQGIDGYTF. In DNA, the CDR3 is TGTGCCAGCAGCTCGGGACAGGGGATCGACGGCTACACCTTC.

The V gene is TRBV7-9, the J gene TRBJ2-1; D is possibly TRBD2 (6 bases). Deletions cut 5 bases from V and 7 bases from J, with 21 bases between. Germline CDR1 SEHNR, CDR2 FQNEAQ (reference sequence). The CDR3 extends over 16 amino acids. CDR3 sequence (DNA): TGTGCCAGCAGCCACTTGTGGGGGGACGTGAGAAATGAGCAGTTCTTC. Translated, it gives CASSHLWGDVRNEQFF.

This clone appeared a few times. The rearrangement joins TRBV9 to TRBJ1-1, with D maybe TRBD1 (5 bases). Germline V gene data show CDR1 as SGDLS and CDR2 as YYNGEE. The V end lost 3 bases, the J end lost 4 bases, and 10 bases lay between the germline ends. There are 13 residues in the CDR3. The CDR3, as DNA: TGTGCCAGCAGCGCGGGGGATTTCACTGAAGCTTTCTTT. It is translated as CASSAGDFTEAFF.

The sample holds a few counts of this clone. The chain employs TRBV28 and TRBJ2-3; the match to TRBD2 covers 12 bases. CDR1 and CDR2 from the germline V gene are MDHEN and SYDVKM. Trimming took 6 bases from V and 11 from J; bases not matched to a gene: 9. This CDR3 spans 14 amino acids. The CDR3 is CASSKTSGSLRQYF. DNA of the CDR3: TGTGCCAGCAGCAAGACTAGCGGGAGCCTCAGGCAGTATTTT.

The chain recombines TRBV30 with TRBJ1-2; tentatively, D is TRBD1 (5 bases). The CDR3 contains 13 residues. V was clipped by 4 bases and J by 8 bases, with 17 bases between them. Germline V gene data show CDR1 as GTSNPN and CDR2 as SVGIG (reference sequence). For the CDR3, the DNA is TGTGCCTGGACACGCAAGGGGAGGGAGGGCTACACCTTC. Its protein product is CAWTRKGREGYTF.

The chain recombines TRBV7-2 with TRBJ1-2; D uncertain. CDR1 and CDR2 from the germline V gene are SGHTA and FQGNSA. The CDR3 extends over 15 amino acids. V dropped 0 bases and J dropped 0 bases, with 8 bases sitting between them. In DNA, the CDR3 is TGTGCCAGCAGCTTAGCTGACACGGCTAACTATGGCTACACCTTC. Protein product: CASSLADTANYGYTF.

Note on this clone: The same CDR3 is also encoded by other DNA sequences in this sample. The chain links TRBV18 to TRBJ1-5, with no clear D. Trimming left V 2 bases short and J 5 bases short, with 7 bases between. Germline V gene data show CDR1 as KGHSH and CDR2 as LQKENI. CDR3 length: 13 amino acids. The chain's CDR3 is CASSPGRDQPQHF. CDR3 nucleotide sequence: TGTGCCAGCTCACCAGGGAGGGATCAGCCCCAGCATTTT.

A few counts support this clone. The chain links TRBV29-1 to TRBJ1-1; tentatively, D is TRBD1 (6 bases). The CDR3 sequence is 14 residues long. Germline lookup yields CDR1 SQVTM and CDR2 ANQGSEA. V was shortened by 4 bases and J by 6 bases, with 18 bases between the two germline ends. The CDR3 DNA follows: TGCAGCGTTGCGGAACAGGGCTACATCGCTGAAGCTTTCTTT. Translating it yields CSVAEQGYIAEAFF.

This clone came up a few times. The V call is TRBV19, the J call TRBJ1-2; weak D call: TRBD1 (6 bases). This CDR3 region has 14 residues. Germline CDR1 is LNHDA and CDR2 is SQIVND (reference sequence). Between the trimmed V and J ends, which lost 5 bases and 3 bases, there was a span of 13 bases. In DNA, the CDR3 is TGTGCCAGTAGTCCCAGGGGAGAGGACTATGGCTACACCTTC. Residues: CASSPRGEDYGYTF.

The chain combines TRBV9 with TRBJ2-3; 7 nucleotides align to TRBD2. V gave up 4 bases and J gave up 6 bases; unmatched junction bases: 20. In germline, CDR1 is SGDLS, CDR2 YYNGEE. This CDR3 is 18 amino acids long. The chain's CDR3 is CASSSRLATILYGDTQYF. CDR3 sequence (DNA): TGTGCCAGCAGCAGTCGACTAGCCACAATCCTTTACGGGGATACGCAGTATTTT.

The chain combines TRBV7-9 with TRBJ2-3; TRBD2 agrees at 9 bases. Germline V gives CDR1 SEHNR, CDR2 FQNEAQ (reference sequence). The CDR3 consists of 16 residues. V dropped 4 bases and J dropped 3; count of bases not matched to a gene: 8. DNA for the CDR3: TGTGCCAGCAGCTGGGCGGGGACTAGCCCGACAGATACGCAGTATTTT. Translated, it gives CASSWAGTSPTDTQYF. The full variable domain, in which reference TRBV7-9 and TRBJ2-3 provide the parts outside the CDR3, is DTGVSQNPRHKITKRGQNVTFRCDPISEHNRLYWYRQTLGQGPEFLTYFQNEAQLEKSRLLSDRFSAERPKGSFSTLEIQRTEQGDSAMYLCASSWAGTSPTDTQYFGPGTRLTVL.

The chain employs TRBV5-1 and TRBJ2-1; D is possibly TRBD2 (5 bases). The CDR3 totals 16 residues. Germline V CDR1 and CDR2: SGHRS, YFSETQ. Trimming stripped 3 bases from V and 2 bases from J, with 15 bases between. CDR3 residues: CASSSTISVTYNEQFF. Here the CDR3 DNA reads TGCGCCAGCAGCTCGACTATATCGGTCACCTACAATGAGCAGTTCTTC.

The table lists this clone with a few counts. V usage is TRBV9 and J usage is TRBJ2-7; perhaps TRBD2 as D (5 bases). The CDR3 is 14 residues long. V lost 2 bases, J lost 2 bases, and 11 bases lay in between. Germline CDR1 and CDR2: SGDLS and YYNGEE. The DNA for the CDR3 is TGTGCCAGCAGCGTCGAACCGGGGACCTACGAGCAGTACTTC. Its translation: CASSVEPGTYEQYF.

This clone was counted only a few times. The V gene is TRBV10-3, the J gene TRBJ1-1, with a tentative D call TRBD1 (6 bases). The CDR3 extends over 14 amino acids. Trimming shortened V by 4 bases and J by 1 base, and 10 bases separated the two germline ends. Looked up from germline, CDR1 is ENHRY and CDR2 is SYGVKD. CDR3 in amino acids: CAISGPGQNTEAFF. CDR3 in DNA: TGTGCCATCAGTGGGCCGGGACAGAACACTGAAGCTTTCTTT.

V gene TRBV25-1 combines with J gene TRBJ1-3; D remains unclear. The CDR3 has 15 residues. Germline CDR1 reads MGHDK; CDR2 reads SYGVNS. Trimming took off 6 bases at V and 6 bases at J, with 18 bases between the two ends. This chain's CDR3 is CASRASRTSANTIYF. The CDR3, as DNA: TGTGCCAGCAGAGCCAGTAGGACTTCCGCAAACACCATATATTTT.

V is TRBV5-1 and J is TRBJ2-7; D possibly corresponds to TRBD1 (5 bases). V was pared by 1 base and J by 6 bases, with 14 bases between. Germline V gene sequence: CDR1 SGHRS, CDR2 YFSETQ. CDR3 size: 14 residues. CDR3 sequence (DNA): TGCGCCAGCAGCTTGACGAGGACAACTCCCGAGCAGTACGTC. Its translation: CASSLTRTTPEQYV.

The chain couples TRBV19 to TRBJ1-5; D might be TRBD1 (5 bases). This CDR3 spans 16 amino acids. Germline V CDR1 and CDR2: LNHDA, SQIVND (reference sequence). V was shortened by 7 bases and J by 6 bases, with 22 bases between the two germline ends. The CDR3 reads CASKGAVGLVGQPQHF. The CDR3 bases are TGTGCCAGTAAAGGGGCTGTTGGGCTGGTCGGTCAGCCCCAGCATTTT.